This TCR beta chain was retrieved from a study of vaccination effects on CD4 cells after COVID-19. Antigen-specific CD4+ T cells were expanded with viral peptide pools in the ViraFEST assay before sequencing. The authors isolated CD4+ T cells after 9 to 10 days of culture. Each vaccine recipient was nucleocapsid antibody negative and had no prior SARS-CoV-2 infection. CDR1 and CDR2 (germline): SSHAT, FNYEAQ (reference sequence). CDR3 size: 16 residues. Trimming at V came to 1 base and at J to 4 bases, leaving 6 bases not matched to a gene. As concerns this clone: The antigen remains undetermined.

This table comes from immunoSEQ multiplex PCR, and its TCRdb copy is limited to in-frame clones, with some not included. The sample records some 68,000 clones, around three quarters being singletons. This chain joins TRBV7-7 and TRBJ2-3; 9 bases are shared with TRBD2. The input for sequencing was CD4+ T cells from PBMCs cultured with HCoV-OC43 spike peptides, taken before COVID-19 vaccination. Subset reported: HCoV-OC43 spike overlapping peptide pool stimulation. The clonotype originates from a human donor who received a COVID-19 vaccine. CDR3 nucleotides: TGTGCCAGCAGCTTAGGTCGCGGGGGGGCCCCAGATACGCAGTATTTT. Amino acids: CASSLGRGGAPDTQYF.